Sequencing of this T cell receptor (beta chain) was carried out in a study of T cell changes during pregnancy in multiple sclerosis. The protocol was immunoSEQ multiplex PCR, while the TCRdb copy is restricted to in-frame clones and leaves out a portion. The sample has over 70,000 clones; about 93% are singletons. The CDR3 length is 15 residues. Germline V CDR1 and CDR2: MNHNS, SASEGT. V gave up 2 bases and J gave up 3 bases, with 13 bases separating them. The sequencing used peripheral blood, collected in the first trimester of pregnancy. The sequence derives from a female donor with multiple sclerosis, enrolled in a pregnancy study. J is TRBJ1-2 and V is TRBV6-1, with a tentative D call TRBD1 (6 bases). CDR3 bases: TGTGCCAGCAGTGAAATTTGGCAGGGGCACTATGGCTACACCTTC. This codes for CASSEIWQGHYGYTF.